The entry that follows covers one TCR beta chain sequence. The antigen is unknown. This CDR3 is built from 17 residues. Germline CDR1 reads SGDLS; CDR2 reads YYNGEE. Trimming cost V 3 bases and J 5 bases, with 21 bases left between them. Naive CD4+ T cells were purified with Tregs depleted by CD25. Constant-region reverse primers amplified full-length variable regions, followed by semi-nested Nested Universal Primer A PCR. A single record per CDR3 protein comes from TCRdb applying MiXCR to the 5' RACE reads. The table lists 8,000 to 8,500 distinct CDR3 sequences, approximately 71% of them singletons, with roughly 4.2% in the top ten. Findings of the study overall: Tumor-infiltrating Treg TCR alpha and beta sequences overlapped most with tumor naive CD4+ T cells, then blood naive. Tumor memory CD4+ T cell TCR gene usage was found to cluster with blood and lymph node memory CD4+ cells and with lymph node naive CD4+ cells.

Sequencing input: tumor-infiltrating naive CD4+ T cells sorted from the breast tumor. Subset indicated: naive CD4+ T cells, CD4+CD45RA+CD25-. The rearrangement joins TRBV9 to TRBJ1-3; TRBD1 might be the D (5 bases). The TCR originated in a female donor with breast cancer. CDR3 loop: CASSARGDSTNRNTIYF. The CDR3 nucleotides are TGTGCCAGCAGCGCCCGCGGTGACAGTACTAATCGAAACACCATATATTTT.